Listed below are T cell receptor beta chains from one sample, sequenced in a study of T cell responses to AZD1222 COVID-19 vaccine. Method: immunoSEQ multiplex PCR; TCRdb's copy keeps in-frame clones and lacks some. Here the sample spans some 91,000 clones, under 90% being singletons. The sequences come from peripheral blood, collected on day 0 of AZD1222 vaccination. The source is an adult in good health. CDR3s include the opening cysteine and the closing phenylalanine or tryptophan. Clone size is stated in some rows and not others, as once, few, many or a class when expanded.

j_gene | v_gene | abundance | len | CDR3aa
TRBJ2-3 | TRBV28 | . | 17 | CASSSGGSGGFTDTQYF
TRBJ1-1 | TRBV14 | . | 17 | CASSRKKAGWGNTEAFF
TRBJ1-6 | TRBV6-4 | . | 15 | CASSDSRQDNSPLHF
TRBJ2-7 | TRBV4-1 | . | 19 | CASSQDEGLAGGRAYEQYF
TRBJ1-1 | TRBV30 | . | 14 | CAWSPQGFGTEAFF
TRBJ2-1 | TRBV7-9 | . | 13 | CASSLLADGEQFF
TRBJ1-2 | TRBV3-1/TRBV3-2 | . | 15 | CASSQEGWRANGYTF
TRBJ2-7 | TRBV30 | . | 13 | CAWSVVKHDEQYF
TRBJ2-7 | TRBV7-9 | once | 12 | CASSLIQYEQYF
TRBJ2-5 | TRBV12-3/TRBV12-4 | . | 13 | CASSWATQETQYF
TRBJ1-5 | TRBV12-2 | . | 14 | CASRSGQEDQPQHF
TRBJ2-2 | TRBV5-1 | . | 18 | CASSLTPSGGANTGELFF
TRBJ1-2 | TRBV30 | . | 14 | CAWSNLQGGGGYTF
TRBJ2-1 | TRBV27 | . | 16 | CASSPYDRGIYNEQFF
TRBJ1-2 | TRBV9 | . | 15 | CASSVGDRGNYGYTF
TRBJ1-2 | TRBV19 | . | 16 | CASSIEGLMSINGYTF
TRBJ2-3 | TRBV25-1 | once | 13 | CASSRFSTDTQYF
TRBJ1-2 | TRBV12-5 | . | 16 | CASGLSLGQGDYGYTF
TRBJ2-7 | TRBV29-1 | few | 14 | CSVDFGQGWNEQYF
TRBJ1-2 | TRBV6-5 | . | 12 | CASRRQGGGYTF
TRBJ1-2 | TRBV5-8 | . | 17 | CASSLGQGSLWGYGYTF
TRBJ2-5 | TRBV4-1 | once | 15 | CASSPLGFSKETQYF
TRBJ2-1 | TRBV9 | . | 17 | CASSPGTSGIFSNEQFF
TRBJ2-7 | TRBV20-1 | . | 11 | CSADGPYEQYF
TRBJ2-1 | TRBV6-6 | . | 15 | CASSYSLSSYNEQFF
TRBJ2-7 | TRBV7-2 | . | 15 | CASSLVAGRVGEQYF
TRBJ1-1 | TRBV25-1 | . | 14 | CASSQGGTGTEAFF
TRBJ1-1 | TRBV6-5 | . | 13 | CASRPVWGTEAFF
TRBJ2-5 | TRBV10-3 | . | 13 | CAIKDGQGETQYF
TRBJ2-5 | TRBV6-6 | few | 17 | CASSQSWTSGHQETQYF
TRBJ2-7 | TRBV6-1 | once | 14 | CASSPTSGVYEQYF
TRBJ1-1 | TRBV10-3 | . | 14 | CAISDWAFGTEAFF
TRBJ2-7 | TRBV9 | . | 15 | CASSLLAGAPYEQYF
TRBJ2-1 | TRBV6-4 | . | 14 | CASSPGLESHEQFF
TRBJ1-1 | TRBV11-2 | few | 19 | CASSLDSRVSGNMNTEAFF
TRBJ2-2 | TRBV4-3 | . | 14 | CASSHERGGRELFF
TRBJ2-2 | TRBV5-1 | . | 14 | CASSLDGDTGELFF
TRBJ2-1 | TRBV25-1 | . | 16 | CASSELVLRSYNEQFF
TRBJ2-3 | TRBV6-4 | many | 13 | CASSRDETDTQYF
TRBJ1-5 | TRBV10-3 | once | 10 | CADCTWPQHF
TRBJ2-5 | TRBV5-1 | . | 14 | CASSYGQGQETQYF
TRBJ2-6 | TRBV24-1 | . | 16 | CATRRGASSGANVLTF
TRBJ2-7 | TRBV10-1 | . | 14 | CASSEAGAKYEQYF
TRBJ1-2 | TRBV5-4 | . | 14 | CASLPNDLAEGYTF
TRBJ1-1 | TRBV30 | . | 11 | CAWSRGLRAFF
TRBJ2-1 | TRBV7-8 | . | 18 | CASSFGLAGGFSYNEQFF
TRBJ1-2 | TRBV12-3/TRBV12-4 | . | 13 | CASSSGQGLGYTF
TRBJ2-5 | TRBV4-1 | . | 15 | CASSQDWAGYETQYF
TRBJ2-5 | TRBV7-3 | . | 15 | CASSTSGGAEETQYF
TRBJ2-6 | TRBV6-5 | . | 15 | CASSYSVSGANVLTF
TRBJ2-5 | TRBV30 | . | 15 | CAWSAGTGEAETQYF
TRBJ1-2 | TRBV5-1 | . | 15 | CASSGSGTAHYGYTF
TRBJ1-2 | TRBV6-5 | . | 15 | CASSPAPGPYGGYTF
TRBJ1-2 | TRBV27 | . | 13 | CASSQQENYGYTF
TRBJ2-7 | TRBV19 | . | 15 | CASSTALTGIYEQYF
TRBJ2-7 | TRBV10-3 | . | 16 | CAISEFRTGGSYEQYF
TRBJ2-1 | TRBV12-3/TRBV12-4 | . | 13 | CASSLWTSNEQFF
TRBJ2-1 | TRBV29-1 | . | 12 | CSVGGIPNEQFF
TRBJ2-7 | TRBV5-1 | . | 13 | CASSFTGSYEQYF
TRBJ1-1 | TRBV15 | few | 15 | CATSRDWTGASIAFF